This TCR beta chain stems from a study of blood T cell repertoires in COVID-19. Clones were read by immunoSEQ multiplex PCR, and TCRdb kept only the in-frame ones, dropping some. Here the sample spans approximately 270,000 clones, roughly 88% being singletons. CDR1 is LNHDA, CDR2 SQIVND, per germline (reference sequence). The CDR3 runs to 17 residues. V shed 0 bases, J shed 1 base, and the junction held 6 bases outside the gene matches. V and J are TRBV19 and TRBJ2-3, with TRBD2 matching 8 bases. The TCR originated in a young woman who had recovered from COVID-19. Material for sequencing was PBMCs or T cells enriched from blood (not recorded which). The CDR3 sequence is CASSIDPPTSGTDTQYF. CDR3 DNA sequence: TGTGCCAGTAGTATAGACCCCCCGACTAGCGGCACAGATACGCAGTATTTT.